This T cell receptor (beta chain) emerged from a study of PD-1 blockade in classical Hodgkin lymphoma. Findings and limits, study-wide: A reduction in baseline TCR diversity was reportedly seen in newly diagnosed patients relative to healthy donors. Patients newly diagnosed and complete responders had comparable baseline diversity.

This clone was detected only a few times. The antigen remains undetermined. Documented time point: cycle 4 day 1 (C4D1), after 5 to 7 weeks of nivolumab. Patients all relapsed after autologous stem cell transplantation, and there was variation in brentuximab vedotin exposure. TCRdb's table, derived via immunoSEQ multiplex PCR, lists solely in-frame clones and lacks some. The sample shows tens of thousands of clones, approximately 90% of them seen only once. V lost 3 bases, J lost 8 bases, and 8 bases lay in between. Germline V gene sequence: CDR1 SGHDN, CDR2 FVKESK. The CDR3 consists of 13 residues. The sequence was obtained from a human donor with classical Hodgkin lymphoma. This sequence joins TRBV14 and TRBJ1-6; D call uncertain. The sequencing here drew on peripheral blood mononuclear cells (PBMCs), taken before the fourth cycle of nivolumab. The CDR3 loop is CASSHAKDSPLHF. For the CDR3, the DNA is TGTGCCAGCAGCCATGCCAAAGATTCACCCCTCCACTTT.